The 24 T cell receptor beta chains listed next were all sequenced from one sample in a study of cytomegalovirus exposure and HLA in healthy donors. The PCR contained 60 Vbeta and 13 Jbeta primers. The data were produced by immunoSEQ multiplex PCR, yet TCRdb's version contains in-frame clones alone and is incomplete. Seen here are 110,000 or so clones, 82% observed once, and the top ten hold roughly 2.5%. Sequenced material: PBMCs. These TCRs come from a woman under 30 in good health and CMV-seronegative.

CDR3 in DNA: TGCGCCAGCACCCCTGCGGGAGGGGCCTACAATGAGCAGTTCTTC. Translated: CASTPAGGAYNEQFF. The V gene is TRBV5-1, the J gene TRBJ2-1, with TRBD2 matching over 9 bases. After removal of 6 bases from V and 2 bases from J, the junction contained 6 bases not matched to a gene. This CDR3 comprises 15 residues. In germline, CDR1 is SGHRS, CDR2 YFSETQ.

This chain uses TRBV6-5 with TRBJ1-1; 8 bases map to TRBD1. This CDR3 is 15 amino acids long. Germline V CDR1 and CDR2: MNHEY, SVGAGI. V dropped 2 bases and J dropped 3; count of bases not matched to a gene: 5. CDR3 coding DNA: TGTGCCAGCAGTTACCGGACAGGGAGGGACACTGAAGCTTTCTTT. Translation: CASSYRTGRDTEAFF.

This chain uses TRBV2 with TRBJ2-7; 8 bases line up with TRBD2. V was clipped by 1 base and J by 4 bases; unmatched bases: 15. CDR3 length equals 18 residues. Germline assignment: CDR1 SNHLY and CDR2 FYNNEI. CDR3 nucleotide sequence: TGTGCCAGCAGTGAAGGGGGGATACAGCGGGGGACTCATTACGAGCAGTACGTC. Amino acids: CASSEGGIQRGTHYEQYV.

Concerning this clone itself: Other DNA sequences in the same sample also yield this CDR3. The chain employs TRBV29-1 and TRBJ1-2; D is perhaps TRBD1 (5 bases). This CDR3 is built from 15 residues. CDR1 is SQVTM and CDR2 is ANQGSEA in the germline V gene. Trimming took off 6 bases at V and 0 bases at J, with 17 bases between the two ends. This chain's CDR3 is CSVDVRDLANYGYTF. CDR3 coding DNA: TGCAGCGTCGATGTGCGGGACCTAGCTAACTATGGCTACACCTTC.

J is TRBJ2-2 and V is TRBV9; TRBD2 might be the D (5 bases). The CDR3 has 13 residues. Germline V gene sequence: CDR1 SGDLS, CDR2 YYNGEE. Trimming removed 4 bases at V and 5 bases at J, with 9 bases between. This chain's CDR3 is CASSPVATGELFF. CDR3 sequence (DNA): TGTGCCAGCAGCCCCGTAGCGACCGGGGAGCTGTTTTTT.

This chain joins TRBV30 and TRBJ1-4; perhaps TRBD1 as D (5 bases). CDR3 length equals 14 residues. Germline V gene lookup returns CDR1 GTSNPN and CDR2 SVGIG (reference sequence). Trimming removed 4 bases at V and 6 bases at J, with 15 bases between. The CDR3 spells CAWNWTPGDEKLFF. The CDR3 bases are TGTGCCTGGAATTGGACCCCGGGGGATGAAAAACTGTTTTTT.

The rearrangement uses TRBV19 and TRBJ2-3; 13 bases are a match to TRBD2. Germline assignment: CDR1 LNHDA and CDR2 SQIVND (reference sequence). The V and J ends lost 5 bases and 2 bases, in that order; junction bases with no gene match: 4. The CDR3 totals 16 residues. CDR3 in amino acids: CASSPGTSGATDTQYF. The DNA of the CDR3 is TGTGCCAGTAGTCCCGGGACTAGCGGGGCCACAGATACGCAGTATTTT. The full variable domain, its missing parts supplied by reference TRBV19 and TRBJ2-3, is DGGITQSPKYLFRKEGQNVTLSCEQNLNHDAMYWYRQDPGQGLRLIYYSQIVNDFQKGDIAEGYSVSREKKESFPLTVTSAQKNPTAFYLCASSPGTSGATDTQYFGPGTRLTVL.

The V and J genes are TRBV30 and TRBJ2-5; 8 positions agree with TRBD2. V trimming: 0 bases; J trimming: 5 bases; junction bases outside the gene matches: 11. The CDR3 totals 16 residues. From germline, CDR1 is GTSNPN and CDR2 SVGIG (reference sequence). CDR3 sequence (DNA): TGTGCCTGGAGTGTACGAAGGGGGAGCGGGGGCGAGACCCAGTACTTC. Translating it yields CAWSVRRGSGGETQYF.

The chain has TRBV27 and TRBJ2-1; TRBD1 might be the D (5 bases). From germline, CDR1 is MNHEY and CDR2 SMNVEV (reference sequence). The CDR3 is made up of 16 amino acids. Trimming pared 0 bases from V and 1 base from J, leaving 10 bases between. The CDR3: CASSLSRVISYNEQFF. In nucleotides, the CDR3 is TGTGCCAGCAGTTTATCCAGGGTCATATCCTACAATGAGCAGTTCTTC.

The CDR3: CASSPGKEPQHF. Written as DNA, the CDR3 is TGTGCCAGCAGCCCAGGAAAGGAGCCCCAGCATTTT. The rearrangement joins TRBV7-9 to TRBJ1-5, with D unclear. The CDR3 has 12 amino acids. V was trimmed by 5 bases and J by 8 bases, leaving 10 bases between them. Germline V gene sequence: CDR1 SEHNR, CDR2 FQNEAQ (reference sequence).

About this clone itself: Distinct nucleotide sequences in the sample also encode this CDR3. The CDR3 sequence: CASSLLSGNYGYTF. The DNA of the CDR3 is TGTGCCAGCAGCTTACTATCGGGGAACTATGGCTACACCTTC. The rearrangement links TRBV11-3 to TRBJ1-2; the D is unclear. This CDR3 comprises 14 residues. The V end was cut by 2 bases, the J end by 2 bases, with 9 bases between. CDR1 and CDR2 from the germline V gene are SGHNT and YENEEA.

This chain connects TRBV6-5 to TRBJ2-2; the match to TRBD1 covers 8 bases. CDR3 size: 15 residues. Trimming took 6 bases from V and 5 from J; bases not matched to a gene: 8. Germline CDR1 and CDR2: MNHEY and SVGAGI. CDR3 amino acids: CASSLGQGKTGELFF. CDR3 bases: TGTGCCAGCAGCCTTGGACAGGGTAAAACCGGGGAGCTGTTTTTT.

This chain links TRBV7-6 with TRBJ1-1; 10 nucleotides line up with TRBD1. Unmatched junction bases numbered 5, after V lost 5 bases and J lost 5 bases. This CDR3 spans 14 amino acids. Germline V CDR1 and CDR2: SGHVS, FNYEAQ. CDR3 in DNA: TGTGCCAGCAGCCCGGGACAGGGGAAGACTGAAGCTTTCTTT. Its translation: CASSPGQGKTEAFF.

The chain couples TRBV9 to TRBJ1-2, with a possible D match to TRBD1 (5 bases). Per germline, CDR1 SGDLS and CDR2 YYNGEE. The CDR3 extends over 14 amino acids. Trimming stripped 3 bases from V and 7 bases from J, with 16 bases between. CDR3 protein: CASSAQTALGGYTF. The CDR3 region has the DNA TGTGCCAGCAGCGCACAGACAGCCTTAGGTGGCTACACCTTC.

The rearrangement uses TRBV5-4 and TRBJ2-3; no definite D call. This CDR3 spans 16 amino acids. With 0 bases removed from V and 0 bases from J, the gap between germline ends came to 11 bases. The V gene's germline CDR1 is SGHNT and CDR2 YYREEE (reference sequence). The CDR3 loop reads CASSLGGALSTDTQYF. Written as DNA, the CDR3 is TGTGCCAGCAGCTTGGGCGGAGCGCTTAGCACAGATACGCAGTATTTT.

The CDR3 here is CASGRGDRGYTF. DNA for the CDR3: TGTGCCAGCGGGCGGGGGGATCGTGGCTACACCTTC. V gene TRBV28 combines with J gene TRBJ1-2; TRBD1 is a possible D gene (5 bases). Trimming took off 8 bases at V and 7 bases at J, with 14 bases between the two ends. The CDR3 is 12 amino acids. Germline-derived CDR1 and CDR2 are MDHEN and SYDVKM.

J is TRBJ2-5 and V is TRBV7-6, with 8 bases lining up with TRBD2. V was pared by 4 bases and J by 5 bases, with 12 bases of the junction left unmatched. This CDR3 is built from 16 residues. Germline-derived CDR1 and CDR2 are SGHVS and FNYEAQ. CDR3 in DNA: TGTGCCAGCAGCTACATCCCCCCGGGAGGGGCCGAGACCCAGTACTTC. It is translated as CASSYIPPGGAETQYF.

This chain connects TRBV6-5 to TRBJ2-3; D unclear. Trimming took 5 bases from V and 0 from J, leaving 12 bases between them. The V gene's germline CDR1 is MNHEY and CDR2 SVGAGI. CDR3 length: 15 residues. In DNA form, the CDR3 reads TGTGCCAGCAGTCCTCTAACCACTAGCACAGATACGCAGTATTTT. Translating gives CASSPLTTSTDTQYF.

The V call is TRBV19, the J call TRBJ2-7; 9 bases fit TRBD1. The germline gives CDR1 LNHDA, CDR2 SQIVND (reference sequence). This CDR3 spans 17 amino acids. J was trimmed by 2 bases and V by 5 bases; bases with no gene match: 13. CDR3 DNA sequence: TGTGCCAGTAGTCAAAACACGTACAGGGGGCGACCCTACGAGCAGTACTTC. This codes for CASSQNTYRGRPYEQYF.

Only a few counts were recorded for this clone. This rearrangement joins TRBV10-1 to TRBJ1-1; 12 bases agree with TRBD1. The germline V gene encodes CDR1 WNHNN and CDR2 SYGVQD (reference sequence). Unmatched junction bases numbered 6, after V lost 7 bases and J lost 6 bases. This CDR3 is 14 amino acids long. The CDR3 protein is CASTLGQGASEAFF. Here the CDR3 DNA reads TGCGCCAGCACCCTGGGACAGGGGGCGTCTGAAGCTTTCTTT.

The chain is built from TRBV28 and TRBJ1-5; possibly TRBD1 for D (5 bases). V gave up 8 bases and J gave up 4 bases, with 9 bases separating them. The CDR3 loop spans 12 amino acids. Per germline, CDR1 MDHEN and CDR2 SYDVKM. Written as DNA, the CDR3 is TGTGCCAGCCTATCAGGGAATCAGCCCCAGCATTTT. It specifies CASLSGNQPQHF.

The rearrangement uses TRBV28 and TRBJ1-4; D gene ambiguous. Between the trimmed V and J ends, which lost 5 bases and 8 bases, there was a span of 12 bases. The CDR3 loop spans 13 amino acids. Germline CDR1 reads MDHEN; CDR2 reads SYDVKM. CDR3 protein: CASSLRVWEKLFF. The CDR3 DNA follows: TGTGCCAGCAGTCTGCGGGTCTGGGAAAAACTGTTTTTT.

V and J are TRBV27 and TRBJ1-2, with TRBD1 identical over 9 bases. The CDR3 spans 15 residues. With V trimmed by 6 bases and J by 1 base, 6 bases remained unmatched. Per the germline V gene, CDR1 is MNHEY and CDR2 is SMNVEV (reference sequence). The CDR3 nucleotides are TGTGCCAGCAGCCGAACAGGGGGCCATAACTATGGCTACACCTTC. It translates to CASSRTGGHNYGYTF.

This sequence joins TRBV6-1 and TRBJ1-5; a possible D gene is TRBD1 (6 bases). This CDR3 is 14 amino acids long. V shed 5 bases and J shed 4 bases, with 12 bases lying between them. Germline V lookup: CDR1 MNHNS, CDR2 SASEGT. The CDR3 loop is CASSSGTHNQPQHF. CDR3 sequence (DNA): TGTGCCAGCAGTTCCGGGACACATAATCAGCCCCAGCATTTT.